The 2 T cell receptor beta chains below were found in one sample sequenced in a study of T cells in Graves' hyperthyroidism and ophthalmopathy. Amplified TCR beta CDR3 regions came from RNA transcripts. HTBI primers were employed in a first-round RT-PCR of the TCR CDR3. TCRdb reanalysed the multiplex PCR reads using MiXCR and keeps one entry per CDR3 protein. The table shows approximately 430,000 distinct CDR3 sequences, with approximately 14% occurring only once. The source material was blood. The receptors come from a woman in her late teens or twenties with Graves' hyperthyroidism.

The rearrangement links TRBV12-3 or TRBV12-4 to TRBJ2-2; no reliable D call. Trimming cost V 2 bases and J 1 base, with 8 bases left between them. This CDR3 region has 15 residues. In nucleotides, the CDR3 is TGTGCCAGCAGTTTATCGGTAGGGAACACCGGGGAGCTGTTTTTT. Translation: CASSLSVGNTGELFF.

The sample holds many counts of this clonotype. The CDR3 here is CSARELNWYQETQYF. CDR3 coding DNA: TGCAGTGCTAGAGAGCTCAATTGGTACCAAGAGACCCAGTACTTC. The chain combines TRBV20-1 with TRBJ2-5; D unclear. The CDR3 loop spans 15 amino acids. Germline V gives CDR1 DFQATT, CDR2 SNEGSKA (reference sequence). V was cut by 0 bases and J by 0 bases, with 11 bases left in between.